Below are 21 T cell receptor beta chains sequenced from a single sample in a study of identical twins. TCRdb re-derived calls from the 5' RACE reads in MiXCR, one entry per CDR3 protein. The table has 1.5 million to 2 million distinct CDR3 sequences, under 35% seen once. The material sequenced was cord blood. Receptors originate from a newborn girl in good health.

The chain links TRBV5-8 to TRBJ2-7; D is undetermined. The CDR3 is made up of 14 amino acids. Trimming removed 4 bases from V and 7 bases from J, with 18 bases in between. Germline V gene lookup returns CDR1 SGHTS and CDR2 YDEGEE. The CDR3 region has the DNA TGTGCCAGCAGCGGAACAGTCTATACGAGTGAGCAGTACTTC. It is translated as CASSGTVYTSEQYF.

The chain combines TRBV7-8 with TRBJ1-2; tentative D call: TRBD1 (6 bases). Per the germline V gene, CDR1 is SGHVS and CDR2 is FQNEAQ. V lost 0 bases and J 2 bases, leaving 13 bases between the germline ends. The CDR3 covers 16 residues. The CDR3 region has the DNA TGTGCCAGCAGCTTAGCCCCGGGGGGCCTAAACTATGGCTACACCTTC. Its protein product is CASSLAPGGLNYGYTF.

In regard to this clonotype: This could be a read error, since a much larger clone is one nucleotide away. The chain has TRBV2 and TRBJ2-1; possibly TRBD1 for D (5 bases). The CDR3 has 17 residues. Germline CDR1 and CDR2: SNHLY and FYNNEI. CDR3 sequence: CASSPPPLTVSYNEQLF. Here the CDR3 DNA reads TGTGCCAGCAGTCCTCCCCCACTGACAGTCTCCTACAATGAGCAGTTGTTC. Looking up the rest from reference TRBV2 and TRBJ2-1 gives the full variable domain: EPEVTQTPSHQVTQMGQEVILRCVPISNHLYFYWYRQILGQKVEFLVSFYNNEISEKSEIFDDQFSVERPDGSNFTLKIRSTKLEDSAMYFCASSPPPLTVSYNEQLFGPGTRLTVL.

This clonotype has more than one count but fewer than ten. The chain employs TRBV10-3 and TRBJ2-2; 12 nucleotides match TRBD2. The CDR3 loop spans 17 amino acids. After removal of 7 bases from V and 7 bases from J, the junction contained 13 bases not matched to a gene. Germline CDR1 and CDR2: ENHRY and SYGVKD. In nucleotides, the CDR3 is TGTGCCATCACCTCGAGCCTGACTAGCGGGAGTGTCGGGGAGCTGTTTTTT. This translates into CAITSSLTSGSVGELFF.

The chain is built from TRBV19 and TRBJ2-1; 8 nucleotides match TRBD2. The germline V gene encodes CDR1 LNHDA and CDR2 SQIVND (reference sequence). This CDR3 is built from 16 residues. Unmatched junction bases numbered 11, after V lost 0 bases and J lost 10 bases. In nucleotides, the CDR3 is TGTGCCAGTAGTATAGATTTCCTAGCGGGTACCTGCGAGCAGTTCTTC. It codes for CASSIDFLAGTCEQFF.

The rearrangement uses TRBV12-3 or TRBV12-4 and TRBJ1-6, with unresolved D. Trimming stripped 3 bases from V and 10 bases from J, with 13 bases between. CDR3 length: 14 residues. Here the CDR3 reads CASSFPGEASPLHF. In DNA form, the CDR3 reads TGTGCCAGCAGTTTCCCCGGGGAAGCGTCACCCCTCCACTTT.

The chain employs TRBV27 and TRBJ2-1; no clear D. Germline values: CDR1 MNHEY, CDR2 SMNVEV (reference sequence). The CDR3 is 17 residues long. V was pared by 5 bases and J by 3 bases, with 20 bases between. This CDR3 is CASSPTRAGAYYNEQFF. The DNA of the CDR3 is TGTGCCAGCAGTCCCACCCGCGCCGGAGCCTACTACAATGAGCAGTTCTTC.

The chain uses TRBV6-2 or TRBV6-3 and TRBJ2-7; 12 bases map to TRBD2. After removal of 5 bases from V and 3 bases from J, the junction contained 5 bases not matched to a gene. There are 15 residues in the CDR3. From germline, CDR1 is MNHEY and CDR2 SVGEGT. The CDR3 nucleotides read TGTGCCAGCAGTGACCTAGCGGGGGGGCACTACGAGCAGTACTTC. Translated: CASSDLAGGHYEQYF.

The genes are TRBV7-9 and TRBJ2-7; 8 nucleotides line up with TRBD2. This CDR3 is 15 amino acids long. The germline gives CDR1 SEHNR, CDR2 FQNEAQ (reference sequence). V was pared by 5 bases and J by 5 bases, with 11 bases of the junction left unmatched. The CDR3 loop reads CASSEPAGEGHEQYF. The CDR3 nucleotides are TGTGCCAGCAGCGAACCAGCGGGAGAGGGGCACGAGCAGTACTTC.

The rearrangement uses TRBV6-5 and TRBJ1-1, with D perhaps matching TRBD1 (5 bases). The CDR3 loop spans 15 amino acids. V was clipped by 0 bases and J by 0 bases, with 8 bases between them. Germline V gives CDR1 MNHEY, CDR2 SVGAGI. This CDR3 reads CASSYSRRVNTEAFF. The CDR3, as DNA: TGTGCCAGCAGTTACTCACGCAGGGTGAACACTGAAGCTTTCTTT.

This clonotype was observed a handful of times. The chain is built from TRBV3-1 and TRBJ2-5, with D perhaps TRBD1 or TRBD2 (5 bases each). The CDR3 covers 12 residues. V was cut by 5 bases and J by 11 bases, with 15 bases left in between. Germline assignment: CDR1 LGHDT and CDR2 YNNKEL (reference sequence). The CDR3 coding sequence is TGTGCCAGCAGCGAACTGGTGGGGGAGCAGTACTTC. Encoded protein: CASSELVGEQYF.

CDR3 bases: TGTGCCACCTATCTAGCGGGGTCGCTACAAGCTAGTCCTTCGGATACGCAGTATTTT. This encodes CATYLAGSLQASPSDTQYF. The rearrangement joins TRBV28 to TRBJ2-3; TRBD2 aligns across 9 bases. The V segment lost 10 bases and the J segment 6 bases; nucleotides outside the gene matches: 26. This CDR3 region has 19 residues. Germline CDR1 is MDHEN and CDR2 is SYDVKM.

The V call is TRBV29-1, the J call TRBJ1-1; 9 bases fit TRBD1. Losses at the gene ends were 7 bases for V and 2 bases for J; bases not matched to a gene: 8. There are 14 residues in the CDR3. Germline V lookup: CDR1 SQVTM, CDR2 ANQGSEA. This CDR3 reads CSGRDRAINTEAFF. CDR3 nucleotides: TGCAGCGGCCGGGACAGGGCTATTAACACTGAAGCTTTCTTT.

The chain is built from TRBV20-1 and TRBJ1-2, with D tentatively TRBD1 (5 bases). In germline, CDR1 is DFQATT, CDR2 SNEGSKA (reference sequence). The V gene lost 5 bases and the J gene lost 4 bases, with 11 bases spanning the gap. The CDR3 loop spans 12 amino acids. As DNA, the CDR3 is TGCAGTGCTCCCGGGACTACCTATGGCTACACCTTC. This translates into CSAPGTTYGYTF.

This chain connects TRBV20-1 to TRBJ2-4, with 11 bases identical to TRBD1. The closer fit of TRBJ2-7 to the DNA end suggests the J call may be wrong. Germline lookup yields CDR1 DFQATT and CDR2 SNEGSKA (reference sequence). The CDR3 extends over 16 amino acids. The CDR3 protein is CSARGPGTGGGPEQYF. The DNA for the CDR3 is TGCAGTGCTAGAGGCCCCGGGACAGGGGGTGGACCCGAGCAGTACTTC.

The chain couples TRBV7-9 to TRBJ2-1, with 9 bases fitting TRBD1. J was trimmed by 6 bases and V by 2 bases; bases with no gene match: 5. From germline, CDR1 is SEHNR and CDR2 FQNEAQ (reference sequence). This CDR3 region has 15 residues. The CDR3 is CASSLLMGQGNEQFF. DNA for the CDR3: TGTGCCAGCAGCTTACTTATGGGACAGGGCAATGAGCAGTTCTTC.

The rearrangement links TRBV30 to TRBJ2-4, with D perhaps TRBD1 or TRBD2 (6 bases each). V was shortened by 2 bases and J by 6 bases, with 17 bases between the two germline ends. CDR3 size: 15 residues. Germline V gene sequence: CDR1 GTSNPN, CDR2 SVGIG (reference sequence). DNA for the CDR3: TGTGCCTGGAGTCCGGGGGCCTTTAATCTAAACATTCAGTACTTC. Translated: CAWSPGAFNLNIQYF.

This clonotype was seen a handful of times. This chain connects TRBV7-2 to TRBJ2-2; TRBD1 matches 11 bases. From germline, CDR1 is SGHTA and CDR2 FQGNSA. Losses at the gene ends were 5 bases for V and 6 bases for J; bases not matched to a gene: 8. The CDR3 spans 16 residues. CDR3 sequence (DNA): TGTGCCAGCAGCCGATCCGGGACAGGGGGAGCCGGGGAGCTGTTTTTT. Its protein product is CASSRSGTGGAGELFF.

The chain carries TRBV12-3 or TRBV12-4 and TRBJ2-3, with TRBD2 matching over 7 bases. V gave up 6 bases and J gave up 9 bases; unmatched junction bases: 12. The CDR3 has 14 residues. CDR3: CASSFDTSVGTQYF. The DNA of the CDR3 is TGTGCCAGCAGCTTCGATACTAGCGTAGGAACGCAGTATTTT.

This clonotype showed up just a few times. The rearrangement links TRBV3-1 to TRBJ2-7; maybe TRBD2 (7 bases). The CDR3 totals 15 residues. V lost 4 bases to trimming and J lost 2 bases, with 15 bases between them. The germline gives CDR1 LGHDT, CDR2 YNNKEL (reference sequence). CDR3 region: CASSPPRGGAYEQYF. The DNA for the CDR3 is TGTGCCAGCAGCCCTCCAAGGGGGGGAGCCTACGAGCAGTACTTC.

This chain links TRBV6-6 with TRBJ1-6; 8 bases are a match to TRBD1. The CDR3 length is 15 residues. Germline CDR1 is MNHNY and CDR2 is SVGAGI (reference sequence). V lost 7 bases to trimming and J lost 7 bases; unmatched junction nucleotides: 9. The CDR3 DNA reads as TGTGCCAGCAACGACAGGGGTTGGGGCAATTCACCCCTCCACTTT. This translates into CASNDRGWGNSPLHF.